This T cell receptor (beta chain) was recovered during a study of shared clonotypes between healthy human individuals. Study outcomes and limitations: It was only blood that was sampled, and tissue repertoires likely differ.

CD45RO negativity and positive selection for CCR7 defined naive CD8 cells, a population that excluded terminally differentiated effector memory CD45RA+ cells. There were only Caucasian adults among the donors, and all lived in Nashville, Tennessee. Here immunoSEQ multiplex PCR was the method, and the copy in TCRdb shows in-frame clones only, minus some. The table records approximately 2,000,000 clones, roughly 93% of them present only once. Germline CDR1 reads SQVTM; CDR2 reads ANQGSEA. The CDR3 contains 13 residues. The germline V and J ends were trimmed by 2 bases and 2 bases, with 7 bases remaining between them. With regard to this clone: The antigen remains unidentified.

Sequencing input: naive CD8+ T cells from PBMCs. This chain connects TRBV29-1 to TRBJ2-1, with D hard to call. The TCR comes from a young man in good health. Some clones in this sample may be carry-over from other donors' samples. The DNA of the CDR3 is TGCAGCGTTGAAAGGCCAGCCTACAATGAGCAGTTCTTC. Protein: CSVERPAYNEQFF.